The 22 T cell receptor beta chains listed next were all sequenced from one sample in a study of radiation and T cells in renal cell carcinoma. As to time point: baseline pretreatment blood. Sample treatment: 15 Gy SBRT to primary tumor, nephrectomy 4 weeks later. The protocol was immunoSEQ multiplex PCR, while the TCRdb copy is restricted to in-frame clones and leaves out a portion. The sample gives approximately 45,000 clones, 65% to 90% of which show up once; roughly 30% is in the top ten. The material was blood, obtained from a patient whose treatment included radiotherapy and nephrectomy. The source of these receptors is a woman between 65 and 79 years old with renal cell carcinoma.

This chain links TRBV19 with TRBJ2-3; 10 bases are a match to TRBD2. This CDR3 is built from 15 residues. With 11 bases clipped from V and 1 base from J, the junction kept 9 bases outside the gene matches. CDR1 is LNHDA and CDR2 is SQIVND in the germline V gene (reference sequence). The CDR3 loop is CAAAGTSDRTDTQYF. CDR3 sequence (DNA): TGTGCCGCGGCCGGGACTAGCGACCGCACAGATACGCAGTATTTT.

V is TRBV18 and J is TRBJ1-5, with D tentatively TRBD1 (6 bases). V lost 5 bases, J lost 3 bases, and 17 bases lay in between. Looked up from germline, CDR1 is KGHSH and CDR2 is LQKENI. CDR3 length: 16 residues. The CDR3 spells CASSMDGTGNNQPQHF. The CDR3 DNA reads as TGTGCCAGCTCAATGGATGGTACAGGGAACAATCAGCCCCAGCATTTT.

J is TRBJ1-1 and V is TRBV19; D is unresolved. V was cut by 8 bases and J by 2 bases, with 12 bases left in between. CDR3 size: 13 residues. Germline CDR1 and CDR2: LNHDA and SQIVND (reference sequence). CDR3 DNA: TGTGCCAGTTCACCCCTCCGCAACACTGAAGCTTTCTTT. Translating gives CASSPLRNTEAFF.

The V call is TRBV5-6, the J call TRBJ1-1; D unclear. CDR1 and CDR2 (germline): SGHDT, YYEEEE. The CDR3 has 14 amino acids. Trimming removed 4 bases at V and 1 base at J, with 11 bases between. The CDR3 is CASSTPVGNTEAFF. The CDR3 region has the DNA TGTGCCAGCAGCACTCCCGTGGGGAACACTGAAGCTTTCTTT.

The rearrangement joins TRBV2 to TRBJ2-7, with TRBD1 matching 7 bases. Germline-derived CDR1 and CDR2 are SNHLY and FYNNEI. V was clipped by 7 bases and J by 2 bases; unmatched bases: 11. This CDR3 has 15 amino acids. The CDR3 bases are TGTGCCAGCAAAAACCGGGACAGAAACCCCTACGAGCAGTACTTC. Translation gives CASKNRDRNPYEQYF.

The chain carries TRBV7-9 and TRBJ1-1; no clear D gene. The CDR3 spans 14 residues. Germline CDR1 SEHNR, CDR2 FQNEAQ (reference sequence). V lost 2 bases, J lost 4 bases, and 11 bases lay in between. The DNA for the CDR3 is TGTGCCAGCAGCTTAAGCGGGTTAGGCACTGAAGCTTTCTTT. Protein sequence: CASSLSGLGTEAFF.

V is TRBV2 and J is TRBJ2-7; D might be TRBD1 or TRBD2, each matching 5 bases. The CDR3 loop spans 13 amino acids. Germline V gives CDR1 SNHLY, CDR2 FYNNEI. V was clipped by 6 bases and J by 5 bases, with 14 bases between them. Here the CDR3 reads CASRDSGTHEQYF. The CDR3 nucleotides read TGTGCCAGCAGGGATTCAGGGACCCACGAGCAGTACTTC.

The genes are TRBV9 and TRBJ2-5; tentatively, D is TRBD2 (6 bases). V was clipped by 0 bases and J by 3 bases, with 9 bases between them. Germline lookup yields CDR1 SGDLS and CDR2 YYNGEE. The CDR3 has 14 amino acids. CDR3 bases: TGTGCCAGCAGCGTAGGTTGGAGGGAAGAGACCCAGTACTTC. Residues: CASSVGWREETQYF.

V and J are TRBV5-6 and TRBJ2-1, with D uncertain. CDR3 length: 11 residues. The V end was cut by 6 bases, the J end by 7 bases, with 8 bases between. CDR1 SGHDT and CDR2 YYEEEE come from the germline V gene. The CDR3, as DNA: TGTGCCAGCACCGTGGGGAATGAGCAGTTCTTC. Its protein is CASTVGNEQFF.

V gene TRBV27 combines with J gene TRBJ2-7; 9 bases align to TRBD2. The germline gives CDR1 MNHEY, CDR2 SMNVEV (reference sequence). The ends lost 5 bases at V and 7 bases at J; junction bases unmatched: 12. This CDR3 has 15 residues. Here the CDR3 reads CASSIIAGAFREQYF. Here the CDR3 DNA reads TGTGCCAGCAGTATTATAGCGGGAGCTTTCCGAGAGCAGTACTTC.

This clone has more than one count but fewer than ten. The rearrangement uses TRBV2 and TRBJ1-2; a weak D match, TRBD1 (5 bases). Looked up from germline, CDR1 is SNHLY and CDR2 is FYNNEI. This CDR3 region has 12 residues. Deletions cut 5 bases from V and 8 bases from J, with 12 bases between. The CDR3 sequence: CASSPRGIGYTF. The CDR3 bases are TGTGCCAGCAGTCCGAGGGGAATCGGCTACACCTTC.

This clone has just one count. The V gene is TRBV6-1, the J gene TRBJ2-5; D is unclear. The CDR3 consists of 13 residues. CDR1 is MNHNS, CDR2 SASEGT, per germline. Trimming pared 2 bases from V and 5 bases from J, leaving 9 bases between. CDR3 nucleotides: TGTGCCAGCAGTGAAAATCCCTTGGAGACCCAGTACTTC. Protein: CASSENPLETQYF.

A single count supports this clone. CDR3 bases: TGTGCCAGTAGTCCCCTGACAGGGAACACCGGGGAGCTGTTTTTT. Translated, it gives CASSPLTGNTGELFF. V usage is TRBV19 and J usage is TRBJ2-2; weak D call: TRBD1 (6 bases). The CDR3 is made up of 15 amino acids. With 5 bases removed from V and 1 base from J, the gap between germline ends came to 11 bases. Germline CDR1 and CDR2: LNHDA and SQIVND (reference sequence).

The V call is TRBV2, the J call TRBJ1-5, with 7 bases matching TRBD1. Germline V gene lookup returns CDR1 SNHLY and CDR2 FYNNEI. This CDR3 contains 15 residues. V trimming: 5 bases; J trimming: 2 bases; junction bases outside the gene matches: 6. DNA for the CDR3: TGTGCCAGCAGTCCCCGAACAGGGGGCAATCAGCCCCAGCATTTT. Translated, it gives CASSPRTGGNQPQHF.

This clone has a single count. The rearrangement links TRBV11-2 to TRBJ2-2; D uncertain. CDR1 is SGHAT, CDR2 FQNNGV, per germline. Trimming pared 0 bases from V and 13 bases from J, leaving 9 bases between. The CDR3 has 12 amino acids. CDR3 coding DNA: TGTGCCAGCAGCTTAGATCCCCGACGGCTGTTTTTT. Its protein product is CASSLDPRRLFF.

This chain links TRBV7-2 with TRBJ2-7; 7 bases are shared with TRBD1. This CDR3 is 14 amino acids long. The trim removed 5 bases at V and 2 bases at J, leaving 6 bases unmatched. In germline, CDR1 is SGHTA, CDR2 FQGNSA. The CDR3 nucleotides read TGTGCCAGCAGCGAGGGACAGCGAACCTACGAGCAGTACTTC. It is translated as CASSEGQRTYEQYF. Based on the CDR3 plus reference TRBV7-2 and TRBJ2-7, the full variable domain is GAGVSQSPSNKVTEKGKDVELRCDPISGHTALYWYRQSLGQGLEFLIYFQGNSAPDKSGLPSDRFSAERTGGSVSTLTIQRTQQEDSAVYLCASSEGQRTYEQYFGPGTRLTVT.

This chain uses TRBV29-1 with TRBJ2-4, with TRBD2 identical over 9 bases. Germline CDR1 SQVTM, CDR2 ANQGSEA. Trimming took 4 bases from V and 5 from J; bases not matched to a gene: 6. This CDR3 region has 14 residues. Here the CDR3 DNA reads TGCAGCGTTGGCAGTAGCGGGAGAGAAAACATTCAGTACTTC. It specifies CSVGSSGRENIQYF.

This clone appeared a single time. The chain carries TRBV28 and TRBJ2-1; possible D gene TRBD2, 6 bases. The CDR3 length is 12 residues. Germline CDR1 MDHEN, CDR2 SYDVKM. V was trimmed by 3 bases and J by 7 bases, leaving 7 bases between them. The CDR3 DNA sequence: TGTGCCAGCAGTTTGCGGGGAAATGAGCAGTTCTTC. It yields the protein CASSLRGNEQFF.

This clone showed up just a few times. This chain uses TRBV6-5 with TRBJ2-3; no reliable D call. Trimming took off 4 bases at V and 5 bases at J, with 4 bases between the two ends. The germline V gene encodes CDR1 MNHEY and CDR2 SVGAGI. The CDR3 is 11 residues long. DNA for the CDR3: TGTGCCAGCAGTTGGCAAGATACGCAGTATTTT. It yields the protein CASSWQDTQYF.

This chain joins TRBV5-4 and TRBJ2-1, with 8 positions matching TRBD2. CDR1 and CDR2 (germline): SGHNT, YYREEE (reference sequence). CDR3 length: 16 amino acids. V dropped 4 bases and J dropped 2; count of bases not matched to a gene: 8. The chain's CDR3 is CASSPAGSGAYNEQFF. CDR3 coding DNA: TGTGCCAGCAGCCCCGCGGGTAGCGGGGCCTACAATGAGCAGTTCTTC. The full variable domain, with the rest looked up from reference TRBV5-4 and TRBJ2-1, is ETGVTQSPTHLIKTRGQQVTLRCSSQSGHNTVSWYQQALGQGPQFIFQYYREEENGRGNFPPRFSGLQFPNYSSELNVNALELDDSALYLCASSPAGSGAYNEQFFGPGTRLTVL.

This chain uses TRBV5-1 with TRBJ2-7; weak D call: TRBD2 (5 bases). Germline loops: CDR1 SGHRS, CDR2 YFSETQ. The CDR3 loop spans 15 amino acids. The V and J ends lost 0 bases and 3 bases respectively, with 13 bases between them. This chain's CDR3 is CASSLGRWGVYEQYF. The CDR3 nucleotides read TGCGCCAGCAGCTTGGGGAGGTGGGGAGTCTACGAGCAGTACTTC.

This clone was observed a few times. As DNA, the CDR3 is TGTGCCAGCATACCCCAGCGAGGCGATGAGCAGTTCTTC. Translated: CASIPQRGDEQFF. The rearrangement joins TRBV2 to TRBJ2-1; no firm D call. Trimming pared 7 bases from V and 8 bases from J, leaving 15 bases between. This CDR3 has 13 amino acids. From germline, CDR1 is SNHLY and CDR2 FYNNEI. Drawing the rest from reference TRBV2 and TRBJ2-1, the complete variable domain is EPEVTQTPSHQVTQMGQEVILRCVPISNHLYFYWYRQILGQKVEFLVSFYNNEISEKSEIFDDQFSVERPDGSNFTLKIRSTKLEDSAMYFCASIPQRGDEQFFGPGTRLTVL.